This record covers a single T cell receptor (beta chain). The germline CDR1 and CDR2 sequences are SGHTA and FQGNSA. The CDR3 runs to 16 residues. The V end was cut by 1 base, the J end by 0 bases, with 10 bases between. TCRdb used MiXCR to reprocess the RT-PCR reads, holding one entry per CDR3 protein. The top ten hold roughly 3.6% of the sample, which has about 700,000 distinct CDR3 sequences, 14% seen once. This chain joins TRBV7-2 and TRBJ1-3; TRBD1 is a possible D gene (5 bases). The TCR comes from a female donor in good health, serving as a healthy control. Sequenced sample: memory CD4+ T cells from blood. CDR3 in amino acids: CASSLVGLFSGNTIYF. The DNA of the CDR3 is TGTGCCAGCAGCTTAGTGGGACTTTTCTCTGGAAACACCATATATTTT.